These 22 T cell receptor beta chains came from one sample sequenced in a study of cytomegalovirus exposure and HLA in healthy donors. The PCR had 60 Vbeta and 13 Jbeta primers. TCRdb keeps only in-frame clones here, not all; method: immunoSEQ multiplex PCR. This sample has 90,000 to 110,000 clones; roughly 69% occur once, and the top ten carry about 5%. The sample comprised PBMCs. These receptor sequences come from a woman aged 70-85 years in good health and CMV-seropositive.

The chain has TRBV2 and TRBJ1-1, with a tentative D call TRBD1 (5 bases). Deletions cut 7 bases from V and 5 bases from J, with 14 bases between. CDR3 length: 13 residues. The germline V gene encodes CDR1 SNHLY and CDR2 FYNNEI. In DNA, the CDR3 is TGTGCCAGCAATACAGCGGGGGATACTGAAGCTTTCTTT. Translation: CASNTAGDTEAFF.

The DNA of the CDR3 is TGCGCCAGCAGTACAGCAACAGGGGCGACCGGGGAGCTGTTTTTT. Residues: CASSTATGATGELFF. The chain combines TRBV23-1 with TRBJ2-2; TRBD1 agrees at 7 bases. TRBV23-1 is given ORF status, its function remaining uncertain. The V and J ends lost 5 bases and 5 bases, in that order; junction bases with no gene match: 8. CDR3 length: 15 residues.

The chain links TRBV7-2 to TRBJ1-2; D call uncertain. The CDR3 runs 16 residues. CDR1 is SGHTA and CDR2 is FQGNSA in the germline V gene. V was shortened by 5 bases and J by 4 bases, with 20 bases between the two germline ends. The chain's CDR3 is CASSQTGSGLIYGYTF. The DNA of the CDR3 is TGTGCCAGCAGCCAAACTGGGAGCGGGTTGATCTATGGCTACACCTTC.

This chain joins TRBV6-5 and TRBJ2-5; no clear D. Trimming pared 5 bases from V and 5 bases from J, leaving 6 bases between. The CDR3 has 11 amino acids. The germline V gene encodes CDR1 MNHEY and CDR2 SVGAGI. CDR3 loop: CASSASETQYF. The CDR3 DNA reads TGTGCCAGCAGTGCGTCGGAGACCCAGTACTTC.

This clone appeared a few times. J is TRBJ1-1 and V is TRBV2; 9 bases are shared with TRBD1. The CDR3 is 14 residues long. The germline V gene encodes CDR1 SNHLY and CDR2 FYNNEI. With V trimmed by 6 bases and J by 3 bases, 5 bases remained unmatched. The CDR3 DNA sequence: TGTGCCAGCAGCGGGGACAGGGACGACACTGAAGCTTTCTTT. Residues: CASSGDRDDTEAFF.

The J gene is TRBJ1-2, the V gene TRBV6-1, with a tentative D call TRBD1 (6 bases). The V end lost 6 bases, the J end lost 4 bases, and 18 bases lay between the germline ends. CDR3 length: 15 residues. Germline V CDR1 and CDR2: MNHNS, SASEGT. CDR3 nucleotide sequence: TGTGCCAGCAGGGCTACCACAATAGGGGGCTATGGCTACACCTTC. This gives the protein CASRATTIGGYGYTF.

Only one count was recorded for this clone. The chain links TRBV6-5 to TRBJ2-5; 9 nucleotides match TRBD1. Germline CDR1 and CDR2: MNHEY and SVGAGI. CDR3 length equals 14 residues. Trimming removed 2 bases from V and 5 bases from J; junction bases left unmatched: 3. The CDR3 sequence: CASSYGTGWETQYF. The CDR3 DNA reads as TGTGCCAGCAGTTACGGGACAGGGTGGGAGACCCAGTACTTC.

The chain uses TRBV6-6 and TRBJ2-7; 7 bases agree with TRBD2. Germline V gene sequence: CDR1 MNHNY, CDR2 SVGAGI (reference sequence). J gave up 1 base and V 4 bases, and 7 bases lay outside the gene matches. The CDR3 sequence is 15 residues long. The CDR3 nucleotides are TGTGCCAGCAGTTTTCTCAGCGGGAATTCCTACGAGCAGTACTTC. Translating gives CASSFLSGNSYEQYF.

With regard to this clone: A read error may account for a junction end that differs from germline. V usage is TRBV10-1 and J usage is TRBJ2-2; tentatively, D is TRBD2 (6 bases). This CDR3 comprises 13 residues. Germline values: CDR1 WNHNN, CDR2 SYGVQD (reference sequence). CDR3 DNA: TGCGCCAGCAGGCAGGGAGGATGCCGGGGAGCTGTTTTT. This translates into CASRQGGCRGAVF.

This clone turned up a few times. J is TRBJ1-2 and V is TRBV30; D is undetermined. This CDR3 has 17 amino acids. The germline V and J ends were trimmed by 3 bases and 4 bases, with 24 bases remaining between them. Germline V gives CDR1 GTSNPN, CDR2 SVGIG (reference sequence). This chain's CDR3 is CAWRASAGLTSSYGYTF. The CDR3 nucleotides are TGTGCCTGGAGGGCCTCGGCTGGGCTAACGTCGTCCTATGGCTACACCTTC.

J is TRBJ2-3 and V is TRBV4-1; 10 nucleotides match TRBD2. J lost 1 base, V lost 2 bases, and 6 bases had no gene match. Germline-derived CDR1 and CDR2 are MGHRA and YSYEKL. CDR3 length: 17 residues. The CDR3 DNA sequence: TGCGCCAGCAGCCAAAGAAGCGGGGGGGCGGGCACAGATACGCAGTATTTT. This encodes CASSQRSGGAGTDTQYF.

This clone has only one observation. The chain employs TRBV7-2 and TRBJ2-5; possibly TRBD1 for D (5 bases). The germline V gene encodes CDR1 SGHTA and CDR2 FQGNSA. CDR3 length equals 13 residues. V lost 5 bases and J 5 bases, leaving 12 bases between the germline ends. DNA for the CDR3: TGTGCCAGCAGCCGACAGATGGGGGAGACCCAGTACTTC. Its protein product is CASSRQMGETQYF.

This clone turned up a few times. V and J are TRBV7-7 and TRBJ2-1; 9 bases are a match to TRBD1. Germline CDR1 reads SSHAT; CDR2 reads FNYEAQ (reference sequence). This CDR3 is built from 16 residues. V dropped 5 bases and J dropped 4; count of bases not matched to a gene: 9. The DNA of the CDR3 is TGTGCCAGCAGCAGAAAACAGGGGGCGACATACAATGAGCAGTTCTTC. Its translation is CASSRKQGATYNEQFF.

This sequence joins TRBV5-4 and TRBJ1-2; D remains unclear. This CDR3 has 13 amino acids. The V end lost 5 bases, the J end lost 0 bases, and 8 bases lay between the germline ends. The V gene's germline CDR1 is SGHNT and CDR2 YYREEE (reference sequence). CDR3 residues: CASRQEANYGYTF. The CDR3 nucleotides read TGTGCCAGCAGACAAGAGGCTAACTATGGCTACACCTTC.

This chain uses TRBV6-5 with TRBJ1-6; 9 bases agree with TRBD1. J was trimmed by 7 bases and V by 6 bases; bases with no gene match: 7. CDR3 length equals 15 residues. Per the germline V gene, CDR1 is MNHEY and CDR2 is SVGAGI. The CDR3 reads CASRGQGRLNSPLHF. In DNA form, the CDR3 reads TGTGCCAGCAGAGGACAGGGGCGTCTGAATTCACCCCTCCACTTT.

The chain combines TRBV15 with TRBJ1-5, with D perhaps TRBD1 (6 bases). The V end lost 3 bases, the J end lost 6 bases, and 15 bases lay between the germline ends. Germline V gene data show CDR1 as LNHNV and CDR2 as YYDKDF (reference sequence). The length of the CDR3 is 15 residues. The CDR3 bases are TGTGCCACCAGCAGGGACCGAGGGGGGGGTCAGCCCCAGCATTTT. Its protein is CATSRDRGGGQPQHF.

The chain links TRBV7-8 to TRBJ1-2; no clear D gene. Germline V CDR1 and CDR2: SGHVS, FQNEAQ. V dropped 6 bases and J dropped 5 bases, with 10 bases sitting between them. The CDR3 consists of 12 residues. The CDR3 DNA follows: TGTGCCAGCAGACAGTTTTCTTATGGCTACACCTTC. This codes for CASRQFSYGYTF.

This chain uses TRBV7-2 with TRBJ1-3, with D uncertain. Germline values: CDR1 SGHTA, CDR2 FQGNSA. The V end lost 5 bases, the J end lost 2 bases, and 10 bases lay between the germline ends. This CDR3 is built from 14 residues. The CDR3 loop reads CASSMAGPGNTIYF. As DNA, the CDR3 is TGTGCCAGCAGCATGGCAGGTCCTGGAAACACCATATATTTT.

The CDR3, as DNA: TGCGCCAGCACCCAACCGGGACTAGAGGCCGGGGAGCTGTTTTTT. Protein sequence: CASTQPGLEAGELFF. This rearrangement joins TRBV5-1 to TRBJ2-2, with 8 bases matching TRBD2. V lost 6 bases to trimming and J lost 6 bases; unmatched junction nucleotides: 10. CDR3 length: 15 amino acids. Germline CDR1 SGHRS, CDR2 YFSETQ.

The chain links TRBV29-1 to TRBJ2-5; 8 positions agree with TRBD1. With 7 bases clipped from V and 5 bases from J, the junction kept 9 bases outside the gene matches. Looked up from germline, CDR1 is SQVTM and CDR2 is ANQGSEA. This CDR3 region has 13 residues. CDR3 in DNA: TGCAGCGCTACGCGGGGACAGGCGGAGACCCAGTACTTC. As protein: CSATRGQAETQYF.

The CDR3, as DNA: TGTGCCAGCAGCCCAGTTACTAGCGGGGGGTACTCCGGGCTGTTTTTT. Translated, it gives CASSPVTSGGYSGLFF. The chain employs TRBV7-9 and TRBJ2-2, with TRBD2 matching 12 bases. V lost 5 bases, J lost 13 bases, and 14 bases stayed unmatched. Germline V gives CDR1 SEHNR, CDR2 FQNEAQ (reference sequence). The CDR3 runs to 16 residues.

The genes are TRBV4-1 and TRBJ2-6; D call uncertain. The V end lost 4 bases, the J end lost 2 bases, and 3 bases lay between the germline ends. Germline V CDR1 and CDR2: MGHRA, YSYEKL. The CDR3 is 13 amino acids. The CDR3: CASSLTGANVLTF. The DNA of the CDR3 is TGCGCCAGCAGCCTAACTGGGGCCAACGTCCTGACTTTC.